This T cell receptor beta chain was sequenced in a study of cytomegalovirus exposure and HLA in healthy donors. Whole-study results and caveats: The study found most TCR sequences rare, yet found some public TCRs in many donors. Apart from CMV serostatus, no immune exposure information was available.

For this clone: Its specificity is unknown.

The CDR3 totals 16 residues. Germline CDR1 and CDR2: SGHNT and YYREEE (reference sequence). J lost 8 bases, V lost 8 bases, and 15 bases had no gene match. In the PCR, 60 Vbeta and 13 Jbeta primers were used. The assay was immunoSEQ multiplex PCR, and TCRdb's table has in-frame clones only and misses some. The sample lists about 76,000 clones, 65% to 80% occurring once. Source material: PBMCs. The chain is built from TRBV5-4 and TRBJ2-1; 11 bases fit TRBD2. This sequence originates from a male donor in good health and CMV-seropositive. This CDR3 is CARGLAGGPTWDEQFF. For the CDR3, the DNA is TGTGCCAGAGGATTAGCGGGAGGGCCCACTTGGGATGAGCAGTTCTTC.